This T cell receptor (beta chain) was sequenced during a study of T cell repertoires in cytomegalovirus infection. Overall study context: Recently identified HLA-C-restricted and well-studied HLA-B-restricted CMV epitopes were used. Public TCR beta signatures indicated both CMV infection and matching HLA type.

Study-level results: Accumulated public TCR beta family frequency recognized individuals carrying CMV together with the relevant HLA. In two of eight donors, the top clonotype was HLA-C-restricted CMV-specific.

This CDR3 region has 15 residues. The V gene lost 4 bases and the J gene lost 4 bases, with 14 bases spanning the gap. In germline, CDR1 is MNHEY, CDR2 SMNVEV (reference sequence). From the reads, TCRdb called clonotypes with MiXCR, one entry per CDR3 protein. The sample consists of about 89,000 distinct CDR3 sequences, 25% to 30% of them appearing once. With respect to this clonotype: Its antigen is not identified.

The sequences come from CD8+ T cells from cultured PBMCs, collected from culture after CMV antigen stimulation. This TCR was sampled from a human donor in good health (CMV status not recorded). Some clones in this sample may be carry-over from other donors' samples. The gene calls are TRBV27 and TRBJ1-3, with a possible D match to TRBD1 (5 bases). Here the CDR3 reads CASSSSGLTGNTIYF. CDR3 in DNA: TGTGCCAGCAGTTCTTCAGGGTTGACGGGAAACACCATATATTTT.